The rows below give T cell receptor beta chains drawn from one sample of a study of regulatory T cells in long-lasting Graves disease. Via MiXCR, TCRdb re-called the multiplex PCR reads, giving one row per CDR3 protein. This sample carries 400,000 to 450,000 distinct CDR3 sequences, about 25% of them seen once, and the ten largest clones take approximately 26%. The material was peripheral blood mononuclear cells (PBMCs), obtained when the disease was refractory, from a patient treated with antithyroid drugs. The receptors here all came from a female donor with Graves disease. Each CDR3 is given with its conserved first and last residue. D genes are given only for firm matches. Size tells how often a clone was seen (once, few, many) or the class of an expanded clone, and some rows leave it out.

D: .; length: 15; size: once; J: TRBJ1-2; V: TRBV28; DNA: TGTGCCAGCAGTTTAAATAGACAGGCGGCGGATGGCTACACCTTC; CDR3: CASSLNRQAADGYTF
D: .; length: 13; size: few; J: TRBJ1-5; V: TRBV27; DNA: TGTGCCAGCCGCACAGGGACTAATCAGCCCCAGCATTTT; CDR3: CASRTGTNQPQHF
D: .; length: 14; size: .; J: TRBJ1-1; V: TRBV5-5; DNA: TGTGCCAGCAGCTTGGTAACCCGCGGGACTGAAGCTTTCTTT; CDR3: CASSLVTRGTEAFF
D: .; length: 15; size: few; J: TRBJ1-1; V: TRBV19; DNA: TGTGCCAGTAGTTCCCACGGACAGTCCTTACCGGGCAACGACTTT; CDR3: CASSSHGQSLPGNDF
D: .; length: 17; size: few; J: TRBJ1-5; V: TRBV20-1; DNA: TGCAGTGCTACCTCCCCGGGGGCGCGGGCTTCCCCTCAGCCCCAGCATTTT; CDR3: CSATSPGARASPQPQHF
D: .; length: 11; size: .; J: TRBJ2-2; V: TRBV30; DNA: TGTTCGTTTGAGAACACCGGGGAGCTGTTTTTT; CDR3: CSFENTGELFF
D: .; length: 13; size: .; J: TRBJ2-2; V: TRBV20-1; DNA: TGCAGTGCTAGAGATGGGAGCGCCGGGGAGCTGTTTTTT; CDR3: CSARDGSAGELFF
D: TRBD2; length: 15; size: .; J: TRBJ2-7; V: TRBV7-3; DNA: TGTGCCAGCAGCCCTAGCGGGAGAGGGACCTACGAGCAGTACTTC; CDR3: CASSPSGRGTYEQYF
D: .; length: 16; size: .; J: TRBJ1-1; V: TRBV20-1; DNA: TGCAGTGCTAGAGGTTGGCGGGCAGACATGAACACTGAAGCTTTCTTT; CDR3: CSARGWRADMNTEAFF
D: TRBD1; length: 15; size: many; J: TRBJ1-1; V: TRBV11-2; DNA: TGTGCCAGCAGCTTAGTTCAACAGGGGCTTACTGAAGCTTTCTTT; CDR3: CASSLVQQGLTEAFF